What follows are 24 T cell receptor beta chains derived from one specimen sequenced in a study of shared clonotypes between healthy human individuals. Here immunoSEQ multiplex PCR was the method, and the copy in TCRdb shows in-frame clones only, minus some. In the table there are nearly 1 million clones, approximately 76% of which are singletons. The sequenced sample was memory CD4+ T cells sorted from blood. The subset here: CD45RA-negative fraction. The receptors were gathered from a man aged 18-30 years in good health.

This clone was detected a few times. V usage is TRBV11-2 and J usage is TRBJ2-2; D might be TRBD2 (5 bases). The CDR3 is 16 amino acids. V gave up 0 bases and J gave up 2 bases, with 10 bases separating them. The germline V gene has CDR1 SGHAT and CDR2 FQNNGV. The CDR3 sequence: CASSLDRGFNTGELFF. The CDR3 DNA sequence: TGTGCCAGCAGCTTAGATAGAGGGTTTAACACCGGGGAGCTGTTTTTT.

On this clone: Sequence at one end of the junction differs from germline and may be a read error. V and J are TRBV7-7 and TRBJ1-3, with no clear D. The CDR3 runs 14 residues. Germline V gene data show CDR1 as SSHAT and CDR2 as FNYEAQ (reference sequence). CDR3 sequence reads: CASSRPGTWNTIYF. DNA of the CDR3: TGTGCTAGCAGCAGGCCAGGAACCTGGAACACCATATATTTT.

The chain couples TRBV11-3 to TRBJ2-7; perhaps TRBD1 as D (5 bases). V was clipped by 4 bases and J by 0 bases, with 7 bases between them. There are 13 residues in the CDR3. Germline V lookup: CDR1 SGHNT, CDR2 YENEEA. CDR3 residues: CASSSGPSYEQYF. Here the CDR3 DNA reads TGTGCCAGCAGCTCAGGGCCCTCCTACGAGCAGTACTTC.

This chain joins TRBV5-6 and TRBJ2-7, with TRBD1 as a possible D gene (6 bases). The CDR3 runs to 14 residues. In germline, CDR1 is SGHDT, CDR2 YYEEEE. V lost 3 bases and J 3 bases, leaving 13 bases between the germline ends. CDR3 region: CASSSGTSFYEQYF. In DNA form, the CDR3 reads TGTGCCAGCAGCTCAGGGACATCTTTCTACGAGCAGTACTTC. Full variable domain (outside the CDR3, taken from reference TRBV5-6 and TRBJ2-7): DAGVTQSPTHLIKTRGQQVTLRCSPKSGHDTVSWYQQALGQGPQFIFQYYEEEERQRGNFPDRFSGHQFPNYSSELNVNALLLGDSALYLCASSSGTSFYEQYFGPGTRLTVT.

The chain recombines TRBV7-2 with TRBJ1-2; D unclear. This CDR3 has 13 amino acids. Germline V gene lookup returns CDR1 SGHTA and CDR2 FQGNSA. Trimming stripped 8 bases from V and 10 bases from J, with 20 bases between. CDR3 loop: CASSPGQTLIYTF. The CDR3 DNA sequence: TGTGCCAGCTCACCCGGGCAGACCCTGATCTACACCTTC.

This rearrangement joins TRBV27 to TRBJ2-2; TRBD2 matches 9 bases. The CDR3 is 18 amino acids. J gave up 4 bases and V 1 base, and 10 bases lay outside the gene matches. CDR1 is MNHEY and CDR2 is SMNVEV in the germline V gene (reference sequence). CDR3 nucleotides: TGTGCCAGCAGTTTATTGGGACTAGCCCTCGGGGGCACCGGGGAGCTGTTTTTT. It yields the protein CASSLLGLALGGTGELFF.

The rearrangement joins TRBV6-1 to TRBJ2-7; D ambiguous. The germline V and J ends were trimmed by 6 bases and 4 bases, with 10 bases remaining between them. From germline, CDR1 is MNHNS and CDR2 SASEGT. The CDR3 contains 12 residues. CDR3 sequence: CASRSRLYEQYF. The CDR3 DNA follows: TGTGCCAGCAGGTCCAGGTTGTACGAGCAGTACTTC.

The CDR3 loop reads CATSTAGGFYNEQFF. For the CDR3, the DNA is TGTGCCACCAGCACGGCCGGGGGGTTCTACAATGAGCAGTTCTTC. The rearrangement uses TRBV15 and TRBJ2-1, with 7 bases matching TRBD2. Germline V lookup: CDR1 LNHNV, CDR2 YYDKDF (reference sequence). V shed 4 bases and J 3 bases; nucleotides not matched to a gene: 6. The CDR3 is 15 residues long.

The J gene is TRBJ2-7, the V gene TRBV18; possible D gene TRBD1, 6 bases. The V end lost 4 bases, the J end lost 3 bases, and 10 bases lay between the germline ends. The germline V gene has CDR1 KGHSH and CDR2 LQKENI. The CDR3 is 13 residues long. CDR3 DNA sequence: TGTGCCAGCTCACTTACAGGGAGCTACGAGCAGTACTTC. Its translation: CASSLTGSYEQYF.

The chain is built from TRBV15 and TRBJ1-5, with 8 bases aligning to TRBD1. V gave up 3 bases and J gave up 7 bases; unmatched junction bases: 8. Germline-derived CDR1 and CDR2 are LNHNV and YYDKDF (reference sequence). CDR3 length: 15 amino acids. CDR3 sequence (DNA): TGTGCCACCAGCAGGGCCGGGACAGGTGGCCAGCCCCAGCATTTT. Translating gives CATSRAGTGGQPQHF. Complete variable domain (other parts from reference TRBV15 and TRBJ1-5): DAMVIQNPRYQVTQFGKPVTLSCSQTLNHNVMYWYQQKSSQAPKLLFHYYDKDFNNEADTPDNFQSRRPNTSFCFLDIRSPGLGDTAMYLCATSRAGTGGQPQHFGDGTRLSIL.

The chain is built from TRBV9 and TRBJ1-1; the match to TRBD1 covers 7 bases. V lost 0 bases to trimming and J lost 5 bases; unmatched junction nucleotides: 7. Germline V gives CDR1 SGDLS, CDR2 YYNGEE. The CDR3 is made up of 15 amino acids. CDR3 residues: CASSVEGGSGTEAFF. For the CDR3, the DNA is TGTGCCAGCAGCGTAGAAGGGGGCTCGGGTACTGAAGCTTTCTTT.

The chain employs TRBV7-2 and TRBJ2-7, with D perhaps matching TRBD2 (6 bases). The V gene's germline CDR1 is SGHTA and CDR2 FQGNSA. V was trimmed by 8 bases and J by 5 bases, leaving 16 bases between them. This CDR3 is built from 13 residues. CDR3 region: CASSSGWGDEQYF. CDR3 nucleotides: TGTGCCAGCTCCTCTGGCTGGGGGGACGAGCAGTACTTC.

The table lists this clone with a few counts. Other DNA sequences in the sample encode the same CDR3. The chain recombines TRBV12-5 with TRBJ1-1; 8 nucleotides align to TRBD1. V was pared by 5 bases and J by 2 bases, with 7 bases of the junction left unmatched. In germline, CDR1 is LGHNT, CDR2 FRNRAP. The CDR3 contains 15 residues. The CDR3 DNA reads TGTGCTAGTGGTCCCCCCAGGGGGCTAAACACTGAAGCTTTCTTT. Translated, it gives CASGPPRGLNTEAFF.

V usage is TRBV2 and J usage is TRBJ2-3, with D maybe TRBD2 (5 bases). The CDR3 totals 13 residues. Germline CDR1 is SNHLY and CDR2 is FYNNEI. V was shortened by 6 bases and J by 5 bases, with 12 bases between the two germline ends. CDR3 nucleotide sequence: TGTGCCAGCAGAGCCGACCGGGGAGATACGCAGTATTTT. Translation: CASRADRGDTQYF.

This clone was recorded once. The V gene is TRBV12-5, the J gene TRBJ2-3; no definite D call. CDR3 size: 12 residues. V was trimmed by 6 bases and J by 0 bases, leaving 4 bases between them. CDR1 LGHNT and CDR2 FRNRAP come from the germline V gene. The chain's CDR3 is CASGTSTDTQYF. In nucleotides, the CDR3 is TGTGCTAGTGGCACTAGCACAGATACGCAGTATTTT.

This chain connects TRBV11-2 to TRBJ1-2, with a weak D call TRBD1 (5 bases). Germline values: CDR1 SGHAT, CDR2 FQNNGV. V gave up 4 bases and J gave up 0 bases, with 15 bases separating them. The CDR3 has 16 residues. The CDR3 region is CASSSGLLAANYGYTF. The CDR3, as DNA: TGTGCCAGCAGCTCGGGACTCCTCGCGGCTAACTATGGCTACACCTTC.

In DNA, the CDR3 is TGTGCCACCAGTCCGGGACAGGGAGGCAATGAGCAGTTCTTC. Its protein is CATSPGQGGNEQFF. The genes are TRBV15 and TRBJ2-1; 9 nucleotides align to TRBD1. There are 14 residues in the CDR3. Germline V gene lookup returns CDR1 LNHNV and CDR2 YYDKDF (reference sequence). V lost 6 bases and J lost 6; bases outside the gene matches: 6.

About this clone itself: A much larger clonotype is one base distant, so this may be a read error. The rearrangement links TRBV4-3 to TRBJ2-3; D is possibly TRBD1 or TRBD2 (5 bases each). The CDR3 sequence is 16 residues long. Looked up from germline, CDR1 is LGHNA and CDR2 is YSLEER. V gave up 0 bases and J gave up 0 bases, with 10 bases separating them. In DNA, the CDR3 is TGCGCCAGCAGCCAAGATCCGGGGCTTAGCACAGATACGCAGTATTTT. It codes for CASSQDPGLSTDTQYF.

This chain joins TRBV7-2 and TRBJ2-5; D is perhaps TRBD1 or TRBD2 (5 bases each). The CDR3 contains 15 residues. CDR1 SGHTA and CDR2 FQGNSA come from the germline V gene. The V end lost 2 bases, the J end lost 3 bases, and 13 bases lay between the germline ends. CDR3 region: CASSLTGTEKETQYF. In DNA, the CDR3 is TGTGCCAGCAGCTTAACCGGGACGGAGAAAGAGACCCAGTACTTC.

This clone was seen only a few times. This chain uses TRBV19 with TRBJ2-1, with 7 bases matching TRBD2. V lost 3 bases and J lost 5; bases outside the gene matches: 7. The germline CDR1 and CDR2 sequences are LNHDA and SQIVND (reference sequence). The CDR3 consists of 15 residues. The CDR3 loop is CASSILREPNNEQFF. The CDR3 DNA reads TGTGCCAGTAGTATTTTGCGGGAGCCCAACAATGAGCAGTTCTTC.

The chain has TRBV5-1 and TRBJ1-2; possibly TRBD1 for D (6 bases). CDR3 length equals 14 residues. Germline CDR1 SGHRS, CDR2 YFSETQ. The V and J ends lost 4 bases and 10 bases respectively, with 20 bases between them. The CDR3 protein is CASSTLSPGHLYTF. The CDR3 DNA sequence: TGCGCCAGCAGCACTTTATCGCCGGGACATCTCTACACCTTC.

In its sample, this clone was seen a few times. The identical CDR3 is also encoded by other nucleotide sequences in the sample. The chain has TRBV28 and TRBJ2-7; the match to TRBD1 covers 8 bases. From germline, CDR1 is MDHEN and CDR2 SYDVKM. Germline trimming cut 7 bases from V and 3 bases from J; bases unmatched to any gene: 5. The CDR3 contains 13 residues. In DNA form, the CDR3 reads TGTGCCAGCACCAGGACAGGGATCTACGAGCAGTACTTC. Translation: CASTRTGIYEQYF.

This clone came up a few times. J is TRBJ2-1 and V is TRBV27, with 7 nucleotides matching TRBD2. Trimming removed 2 bases from V and 6 bases from J; junction bases left unmatched: 7. CDR1 and CDR2 (germline): MNHEY, SMNVEV (reference sequence). This CDR3 spans 15 amino acids. CDR3 region: CASSLGLAEVNEQFF. CDR3 nucleotide sequence: TGTGCCAGCAGTTTAGGGCTAGCGGAGGTCAATGAGCAGTTCTTC.

This chain uses TRBV27 with TRBJ2-4; D may be TRBD2 (6 bases). CDR3 size: 15 residues. V was pared by 3 bases and J by 1 base, with 10 bases between. Germline loops: CDR1 MNHEY, CDR2 SMNVEV (reference sequence). CDR3 bases: TGTGCCAGCAGTTTGGCCGGGAGCGCCAAAAACATTCAGTACTTC. Translation: CASSLAGSAKNIQYF.